The 18 T cell receptor beta chains below come from one sample, sequenced in a study of blood T cell repertoires in COVID-19. Sequenced by immunoSEQ multiplex PCR; TCRdb stores in-frame clones only, minus some. The sample includes approximately 150,000 clones, 80% to 90% seen only once; the top ten take 7.2%. The sample consisted of peripheral blood. The receptors shown here come from a woman aged 50 to 60 in a cohort sampled during active or convalescent COVID-19.

The chain has TRBV24-1 and TRBJ1-2, with 8 bases matching TRBD1. Germline loops: CDR1 KGHDR, CDR2 SFDVKD. V was pared by 4 bases and J by 6 bases, with 6 bases of the junction left unmatched. The CDR3 consists of 14 residues. The CDR3: CATSDPGQGDGYTF. The CDR3 nucleotides are TGTGCCACCAGTGACCCAGGACAGGGTGATGGCTACACCTTC.

The rearrangement uses TRBV5-1 and TRBJ1-1; D is unclear. The CDR3 contains 13 residues. V lost 0 bases and J 3 bases, leaving 6 bases between the germline ends. The germline V gene encodes CDR1 SGHRS and CDR2 YFSETQ. The CDR3 protein is CASSLDGDTEAFF. The CDR3 DNA follows: TGCGCCAGCAGCTTGGACGGTGACACTGAAGCTTTCTTT.

Only one count was recorded for this clone. The V gene is TRBV5-1, the J gene TRBJ2-1, with D maybe TRBD2 (5 bases). Germline V gene data show CDR1 as SGHRS and CDR2 as YFSETQ. V lost 0 bases, J lost 7 bases, and 11 bases lay in between. CDR3 size: 14 residues. CDR3 nucleotide sequence: TGCGCCAGCAGCTTGGGGACTGCCATAAATGAGCAGTTCTTC. As protein: CASSLGTAINEQFF.

The chain carries TRBV14 and TRBJ1-2; tentatively, D is TRBD1 (6 bases). This CDR3 is 14 amino acids long. Trimming took off 1 base at V and 5 bases at J, with 11 bases between the two ends. Germline values: CDR1 SGHDN, CDR2 FVKESK. The CDR3 nucleotides are TGTGCCAGCAGCCAAGGGACAGTACTTTATGGCTACACCTTC. Protein: CASSQGTVLYGYTF.

The chain links TRBV27 to TRBJ2-5, with 11 bases lining up with TRBD2. The CDR3 has 18 amino acids. The ends lost 0 bases at V and 3 bases at J; junction bases unmatched: 9. CDR1 and CDR2 from the germline V gene are MNHEY and SMNVEV (reference sequence). This CDR3 reads CASSLSPPGLAAKETQYF. As DNA, the CDR3 is TGTGCCAGCAGTTTATCGCCACCGGGACTAGCGGCTAAAGAGACCCAGTACTTC.

The chain links TRBV6-5 to TRBJ2-7, with TRBD1 identical over 11 bases. This CDR3 comprises 13 residues. Germline V CDR1 and CDR2: MNHEY, SVGAGI. Trimming at V came to 4 bases and at J to 4 bases, leaving 0 bases not matched to a gene. CDR3 amino acids: CASSWDRGYEQYF. The CDR3 DNA reads as TGTGCCAGCAGTTGGGACAGGGGGTACGAGCAGTACTTC.

The gene calls are TRBV11-1 and TRBJ2-4; TRBD1 matches 8 bases. Trimming at V came to 5 bases and at J to 5 bases, leaving 11 bases not matched to a gene. CDR1 SGHAT and CDR2 FQDESV come from the germline V gene (reference sequence). This CDR3 spans 16 amino acids. The DNA for the CDR3 is TGTGCCAGCAGCAGAAGGACAGGGAGTAACGAAAACATTCAGTACTTC. Amino acid sequence: CASSRRTGSNENIQYF.

The chain links TRBV18 to TRBJ1-2; D unresolved. Germline V lookup: CDR1 KGHSH, CDR2 LQKENI. The V gene lost 2 bases and the J gene lost 2 bases, with 15 bases spanning the gap. CDR3 length equals 16 residues. In DNA, the CDR3 is TGTGCCAGCTCACCAGATTTAACGGGTTCGAACTATGGCTACACCTTC. Its translation is CASSPDLTGSNYGYTF.

The V call is TRBV20-1, the J call TRBJ2-7, with 7 bases identical to TRBD1. The CDR3 is 11 amino acids. J was trimmed by 2 bases and V by 6 bases; bases with no gene match: 1. CDR1 is DFQATT and CDR2 is SNEGSKA in the germline V gene (reference sequence). Written as DNA, the CDR3 is TGCAGTGCCAGGGGGACCTACGAGCAGTACTTC. Translating it yields CSARGTYEQYF.

This chain uses TRBV29-1 with TRBJ2-1, with 7 nucleotides matching TRBD1. Germline values: CDR1 SQVTM, CDR2 ANQGSEA. The CDR3 has 12 amino acids. V was pared by 7 bases and J by 4 bases, with 4 bases of the junction left unmatched. CDR3 sequence reads: CSGTGVYNEQFF. The CDR3 nucleotides are TGCAGCGGGACAGGCGTTTACAATGAGCAGTTCTTC.

In nucleotides, the CDR3 is TGTGCCAGCAGCCACAGGGGTGGCAATCAGCCCCAGCATTTT. Translation: CASSHRGGNQPQHF. This chain links TRBV7-8 with TRBJ1-5, with 7 positions matching TRBD1. The ends lost 5 bases at V and 2 bases at J; junction bases unmatched: 3. CDR3 length: 14 amino acids. Germline lookup yields CDR1 SGHVS and CDR2 FQNEAQ.

The chain carries TRBV13 and TRBJ1-2; TRBD1 matches at 9 bases. The germline V gene encodes CDR1 PRHDT and CDR2 FYEKMQ (reference sequence). Trimming cost V 3 bases and J 3 bases; bases outside gene matches: 5. The CDR3 length is 15 residues. The CDR3 here is CASSFRGQGHYGYTF. CDR3 coding DNA: TGTGCCAGCAGCTTTAGGGGACAGGGACACTATGGCTACACCTTC.

The chain links TRBV7-8 to TRBJ2-3; 11 bases agree with TRBD2. The trim removed 5 bases at V and 0 bases at J, leaving 7 bases unmatched. The CDR3 length is 17 residues. Germline V gene data show CDR1 as SGHVS and CDR2 as FQNEAQ. The CDR3 loop reads CASSPLTSGESTDTQYF. In DNA form, the CDR3 reads TGTGCCAGCAGCCCCCTGACTAGCGGGGAGAGCACAGATACGCAGTATTTT.

The rearrangement uses TRBV6-4 and TRBJ2-1, with 9 bases matching TRBD2. V shed 0 bases, J shed 6 bases, and the junction held 3 bases outside the gene matches. CDR3 length: 15 residues. CDR1 is MRHNA and CDR2 is SNTAGT in the germline V gene. CDR3: CASSDSRRGGNEQFF. The CDR3, as DNA: TGTGCCAGCAGTGACTCGAGGCGGGGGGGCAATGAGCAGTTCTTC.

Many counts were recorded for this clone. The rearrangement links TRBV4-3 to TRBJ2-3; 7 bases map to TRBD1. Germline V lookup: CDR1 LGHNA, CDR2 YSLEER. Unmatched junction bases numbered 4, after V lost 2 bases and J lost 2 bases. The CDR3 consists of 15 residues. The CDR3, as DNA: TGCGCCAGCAGCCAAACAGGGGACAACACAGATACGCAGTATTTT. It yields the protein CASSQTGDNTDTQYF.

This chain connects TRBV6-1 to TRBJ1-1; D is possibly TRBD1 (5 bases). The CDR3 runs to 14 residues. CDR1 is MNHNS and CDR2 is SASEGT in the germline V gene. V lost 3 bases to trimming and J lost 1 base, with 9 bases between them. CDR3 sequence: CASSDLQGNTEAFF. The CDR3, as DNA: TGTGCCAGCAGTGATCTGCAGGGGAACACTGAAGCTTTCTTT.

This chain links TRBV5-1 with TRBJ1-4; maybe TRBD1 (5 bases). The CDR3 has 15 residues. Germline V gene lookup returns CDR1 SGHRS and CDR2 YFSETQ. The V and J ends lost 0 bases and 5 bases respectively, with 11 bases between them. CDR3 amino acids: CASSLAGGENEKLFF. CDR3 nucleotide sequence: TGCGCCAGCAGCTTGGCCGGGGGGGAAAATGAAAAACTGTTTTTT.

The rearrangement uses TRBV2 and TRBJ2-1, with D possibly TRBD2 on 6 matching bases. V lost 4 bases to trimming and J lost 7 bases, with 17 bases between them. This CDR3 has 15 amino acids. CDR1 SNHLY and CDR2 FYNNEI come from the germline V gene. CDR3 sequence: CASSVGDWRGNEQFF. CDR3 nucleotides: TGTGCCAGCAGTGTCGGGGACTGGAGGGGTAATGAGCAGTTCTTC.